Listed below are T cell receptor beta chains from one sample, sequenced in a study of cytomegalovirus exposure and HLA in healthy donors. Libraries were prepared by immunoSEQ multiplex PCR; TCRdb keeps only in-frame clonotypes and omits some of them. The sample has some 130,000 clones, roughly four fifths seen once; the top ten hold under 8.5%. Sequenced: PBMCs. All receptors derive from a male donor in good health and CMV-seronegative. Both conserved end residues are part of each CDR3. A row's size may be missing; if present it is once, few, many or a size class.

CASSIGQGTDTQYF	TRBV5-1	TRBJ2-3	.
CASSYTVGGNSPLHF	TRBV6-5	TRBJ1-6	.
CASARLAGVETQYF	TRBV30	TRBJ2-5	.
CASSPQFGQFSDSPLHF	TRBV5-8	TRBJ1-6	.
CASSSTANTEAFF	TRBV5-4	TRBJ1-1	.
CASSLDGVGYTF	TRBV5-5	TRBJ1-2	.
CAPSQDRPNTGELFF	TRBV7-9	TRBJ2-2	.
CASSRSASARDTQYF	TRBV27	TRBJ2-3	.
CASSGDRARSNQPQHF	TRBV2	TRBJ1-5	.
CASRSTGEQVEAFF	TRBV19	TRBJ1-1	.
CASSLSGPSGRDEQFF	TRBV28	TRBJ2-1	.
CSSSLGGAGGEYEQYF	TRBV7-9	TRBJ2-7	.
CASRGQKNTEAFF	TRBV7-2	TRBJ1-1	once
CASSLEGDRQSGEAFF	TRBV7-2	TRBJ1-1	once
CASSFRSGQSTDTQYF	TRBV5-1	TRBJ2-3	once
CASATLEETQYF	TRBV27	TRBJ2-5	.
CASTRGEGYTEAFF	TRBV27	TRBJ1-1	.
CASSHLAGGGDYEQYF	TRBV7-9	TRBJ2-7	.
CAWSVRSTGYRQPQHF	TRBV30	TRBJ1-5	.
CASSLLGGEVSDEQYF	TRBV5-1	TRBJ2-7	.
CASSLELRGPSDTQYF	TRBV5-1	TRBJ2-3	once
CASSFGGGNTEAFF	TRBV7-3	TRBJ1-1	few
CASSVAPDSPNTGELFF	TRBV9	TRBJ2-2	.
CASSQGGQAIYGYTF	TRBV4-3	TRBJ1-2	.
CASSENRGLSYEQYF	TRBV6-1	TRBJ2-7	few
CASSQVGRGDTQYF	TRBV4-1	TRBJ2-3	.
CSSSLAVGTGDGSAQHF	TRBV7-9	TRBJ1-5	.
CARSHLTRYEQYF	TRBV5-3	.	.
CASSVNGETQYF	TRBV6-5	TRBJ2-5	.
CASSVRQGGRTEAFF	TRBV7-9	TRBJ1-1	.
CASSSLAGGPYEQYF	TRBV11-2	.	.
CASTYIWGEQETQYF	TRBV6-1	TRBJ2-5	.
CASRNAGQGAAYEQYF	TRBV5-6	TRBJ2-7	.
CASSLNQGSYPNTEAFF	TRBV14	TRBJ1-1	few
CASSRTLRGLNTEAFF	TRBV28	TRBJ1-1	once
CASSSGGLQLSYNEQFF	TRBV28	TRBJ2-1	.
CASSIARTDSKNIQYF	TRBV19	TRBJ2-4	.
CASRGFSAGHSFGEQYF	TRBV6-1	TRBJ2-7	few
CASSIELVHTGELFF	TRBV19	TRBJ2-2	.
CASSRTGNTQYF	TRBV7-2	TRBJ2-3	.